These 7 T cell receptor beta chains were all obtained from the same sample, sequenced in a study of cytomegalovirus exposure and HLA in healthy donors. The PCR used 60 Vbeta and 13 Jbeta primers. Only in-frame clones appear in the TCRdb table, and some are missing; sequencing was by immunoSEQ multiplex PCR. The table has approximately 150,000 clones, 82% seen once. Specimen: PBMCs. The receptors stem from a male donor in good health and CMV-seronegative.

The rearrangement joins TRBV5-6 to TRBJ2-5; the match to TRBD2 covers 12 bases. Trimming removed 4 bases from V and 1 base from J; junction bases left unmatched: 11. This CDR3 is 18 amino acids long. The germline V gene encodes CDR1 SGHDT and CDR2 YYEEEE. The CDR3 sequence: CASSLGRLAGVLQETQYF. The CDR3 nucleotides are TGTGCCAGCAGCCTGGGGCGACTAGCGGGAGTCCTCCAAGAGACCCAGTACTTC.

Here the CDR3 reads CASSIDLELGEGTEAFF. Here the CDR3 DNA reads TGTGCCAGTAGTATAGATCTAGAGTTGGGAGAGGGCACTGAAGCTTTCTTT. The gene calls are TRBV19 and TRBJ1-1, with D hard to call. Germline values: CDR1 LNHDA, CDR2 SQIVND (reference sequence). V dropped 0 bases and J dropped 4 bases, with 18 bases sitting between them. This CDR3 has 17 residues.

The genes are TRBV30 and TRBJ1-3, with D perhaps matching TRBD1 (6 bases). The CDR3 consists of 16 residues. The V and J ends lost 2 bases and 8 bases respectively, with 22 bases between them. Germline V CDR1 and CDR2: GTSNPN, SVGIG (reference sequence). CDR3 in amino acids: CAWSPSRIYRVYTIYF. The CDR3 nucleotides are TGTGCCTGGAGTCCGAGTAGAATCTACAGGGTTTACACCATATATTTT.

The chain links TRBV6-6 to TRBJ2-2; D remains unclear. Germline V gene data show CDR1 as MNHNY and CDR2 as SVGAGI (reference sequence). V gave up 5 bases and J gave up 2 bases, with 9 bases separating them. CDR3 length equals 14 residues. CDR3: CASSPHSNTGELFF. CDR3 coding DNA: TGTGCCAGCAGTCCCCACTCCAACACCGGGGAGCTGTTTTTT.

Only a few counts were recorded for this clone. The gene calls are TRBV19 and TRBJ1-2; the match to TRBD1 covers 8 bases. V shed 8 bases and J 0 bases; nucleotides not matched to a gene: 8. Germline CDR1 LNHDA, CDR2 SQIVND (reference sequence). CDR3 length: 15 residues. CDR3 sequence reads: CASCAGGRSNYGYTF. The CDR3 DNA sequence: TGTGCCAGTTGCGCAGGGGGCCGATCTAACTATGGCTACACCTTC.

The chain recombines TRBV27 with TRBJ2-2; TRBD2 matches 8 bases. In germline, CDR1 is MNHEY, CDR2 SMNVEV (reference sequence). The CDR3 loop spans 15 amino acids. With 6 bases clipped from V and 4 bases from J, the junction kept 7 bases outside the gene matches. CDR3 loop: CASSSWAGGTGELFF. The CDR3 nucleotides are TGTGCCAGCAGCTCTTGGGCGGGAGGCACCGGGGAGCTGTTTTTT.

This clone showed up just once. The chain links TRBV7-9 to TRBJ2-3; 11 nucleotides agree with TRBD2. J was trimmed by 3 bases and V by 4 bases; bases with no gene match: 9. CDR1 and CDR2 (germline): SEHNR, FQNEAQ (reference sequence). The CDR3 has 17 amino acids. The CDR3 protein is CASSSPTSGKSTDTQYF. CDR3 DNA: TGTGCCAGCAGCTCTCCGACTAGCGGGAAGAGTACAGATACGCAGTATTTT.